This TCR beta chain originates from a study of blood T cells in healthy people across ages. Study-level points and caveats: Higher diversity, along with more naive CD4+ cells, distinguished long-lived donors from aged donors.

Germline lookup yields CDR1 SGHVS and CDR2 FNYEAQ. This CDR3 has 14 amino acids. In the case of this clonotype: Its cognate antigen is unknown.

It was with a sample-barcoded 5' primer and a J-beta primer mix that a second PCR of about 7 to 12 cycles was run. TCRdb analysed the 5' RACE reads with MiXCR anew, one entry per CDR3 protein. Of roughly 1 million distinct CDR3 sequences listed, 20% to 25% are singletons. The sample was also reused in another study, on T cells of mothers and their children.

Sequenced: blood. This receptor was taken from a girl aged 2-15 years in good health. The chain joins TRBV7-6 to TRBJ2-5; D uncertain. The J call may be wrong; the DNA end is better matched by TRBJ2-7. The CDR3 loop is CASSLYSTKGEQYF. CDR3 nucleotide sequence: TGTGCCAGCAGCTTATACTCGACCAAAGGCGAGCAGTACTTC.